This passage covers 31 T cell receptor beta chains from one sample sequenced in a study of vaccination effects on CD4 cells after COVID-19. Prior to sequencing, the ViraFEST assay stimulated PBMC with viral peptide pools, which expanded the antigen-specific CD4+ T cells. Having been cultured for ten to eleven days, the cells underwent CD4+ T cell isolation. The individual was infected with SARS-CoV-2 between March and December 2020, as confirmed by PCR. The table came from immunoSEQ multiplex PCR; TCRdb's copy has only in-frame clones and leaves some out. The data hold about 45,000 clones, with around 75% observed a single time. Their target antigens are unknown. The sample was CD4+ T cells from PBMCs cultured with a peptide pool, taken before COVID-19 vaccination. These receptors originate from a human donor who had a prior SARS-CoV-2 infection.

The V and J genes are TRBV7-9 and TRBJ2-1; D remains unclear. The CDR3 extends over 12 amino acids. Looked up from germline, CDR1 is SEHNR and CDR2 is FQNEAQ (reference sequence). Trimming left V 3 bases short and J 5 bases short, with 5 bases between. The CDR3 region has the DNA TGTGCCAGCAGCTTTGACCACAATGAGCAGTTCTTC. It codes for CASSFDHNEQFF.

The chain links TRBV2 to TRBJ2-5; no clear D. Per germline, CDR1 SNHLY and CDR2 FYNNEI. Trimming left V 1 base short and J 2 bases short, with 5 bases between. The CDR3 is made up of 13 amino acids. The CDR3 region is CASSEGRQETQYF. CDR3 bases: TGTGCCAGCAGTGAAGGCAGACAAGAGACCCAGTACTTC.

V usage is TRBV4-3 and J usage is TRBJ1-2, with TRBD1 matching 9 bases. The J segment lost 2 bases and the V segment lost 1 base, leaving 5 bases of the junction unmatched. The CDR3 is 16 residues long. Germline V gene data show CDR1 as LGHNA and CDR2 as YSLEER. The CDR3 nucleotides are TGCGCCAGCAGCCAAGGGCCCACAGGGGGCAACTATGGCTACACCTTC. Its translation is CASSQGPTGGNYGYTF.

A few counts support this clone. This chain joins TRBV2 and TRBJ2-1, with 13 bases lining up with TRBD2. CDR3 length equals 16 residues. The J segment lost 4 bases and the V segment lost 5 bases, leaving 5 bases of the junction unmatched. CDR1 and CDR2 from the germline V gene are SNHLY and FYNNEI. The CDR3 region has the DNA TGTGCCAGCAGTAGAAGACTAGCGGGGGGTTACAATGAGCAGTTCTTC. Translation: CASSRRLAGGYNEQFF.

This clone turned up a few times. One end of the junction does not line up with germline, which may come from a read error. The chain carries TRBV7-7 and TRBJ2-1, with 7 bases lining up with TRBD2. The CDR3 runs 13 residues. CDR1 and CDR2 (germline): SSHAT, FNYEAQ (reference sequence). CDR3 DNA: TGTGCTAGCAGCGGCGGGACTAACAATGAGCAGTTCTTC. It codes for CASSGGTNNEQFF.

J is TRBJ2-1 and V is TRBV11-3, with 8 bases lining up with TRBD2. Germline lookup yields CDR1 SGHNT and CDR2 YENEEA. CDR3 length: 15 amino acids. With 3 bases clipped from V and 3 bases from J, the junction kept 4 bases outside the gene matches. Here the CDR3 reads CASSFGGRIYNEQFF. CDR3 nucleotides: TGTGCCAGCAGCTTCGGCGGGAGGATCTACAATGAGCAGTTCTTC.

The chain joins TRBV6-5 to TRBJ2-7; D perhaps matches TRBD2 (6 bases). CDR1 is MNHEY, CDR2 SVGAGI, per germline. The CDR3 contains 13 residues. Trimming pared 5 bases from V and 11 bases from J, leaving 19 bases between. CDR3 nucleotides: TGTGCCAGCAGTCGGGAGTTTGAGAGAAGGAAGTACTTC. It codes for CASSREFERRKYF.

Comment on this clone: One end of the junction fails to match germline, which may point to a read error. The chain couples TRBV19 to TRBJ2-1, with D perhaps TRBD2 (6 bases). The CDR3 sequence is 15 residues long. Germline loops: CDR1 LNHDA, CDR2 SQIVND (reference sequence). The CDR3 protein is CASRIADSSYNEQFF. In DNA, the CDR3 is TGTGCCAGTAGAATAGCGGATAGCTCCTACAATGAGCAGTTCTTC. The full variable domain, rest sourced from reference TRBV19 and TRBJ2-1, is DGGITQSPKYLFRKEGQNVTLSCEQNLNHDAMYWYRQDPGQGLRLIYYSQIVNDFQKGDIAEGYSVSREKKESFPLTVTSAQKNPTAFYLCASRIADSSYNEQFFGPGTRLTVL.

The rearrangement links TRBV5-1 to TRBJ1-4; D ambiguous. This CDR3 comprises 13 residues. Trimming shortened V by 2 bases and J by 5 bases, and 7 bases separated the two germline ends. Germline V gives CDR1 SGHRS, CDR2 YFSETQ. The CDR3 here is CASSFSRNEKLFF. CDR3 sequence (DNA): TGCGCCAGCAGCTTCTCTAGAAATGAAAAACTGTTTTTT.

The chain is built from TRBV18 and TRBJ2-5; no definite D call. CDR1 is KGHSH, CDR2 LQKENI, per germline. The CDR3 length is 12 residues. Trimming took 5 bases from V and 3 from J, leaving 7 bases between them. Here the CDR3 reads CASSAPKETQYF. For the CDR3, the DNA is TGTGCCAGCTCAGCGCCAAAAGAGACCCAGTACTTC.

This chain links TRBV11-2 with TRBJ1-4; no firm D call. The germline gives CDR1 SGHAT, CDR2 FQNNGV. V lost 3 bases and J lost 8, with 16 bases in between. This CDR3 comprises 15 residues. The CDR3 DNA reads TGTGCCAGCAGCTTTAACGGTATCTCGGAAGAAAAACTGTTTTTT. It specifies CASSFNGISEEKLFF.

This clone was picked up a small number of times. The V call is TRBV5-1, the J call TRBJ2-2; TRBD1 might be the D (7 bases). This CDR3 has 14 amino acids. Trimming cost V 4 bases and J 7 bases, with 14 bases left between them. Per the germline V gene, CDR1 is SGHRS and CDR2 is YFSETQ. The CDR3 is CASSGGTEGGELFF. DNA of the CDR3: TGCGCCAGCAGCGGCGGGACAGAAGGCGGGGAGCTGTTTTTT.

V usage is TRBV6-6 and J usage is TRBJ1-4, with D hard to call. Germline assignment: CDR1 MNHNY and CDR2 SVGAGI (reference sequence). Trimming removed 0 bases from V and 7 bases from J, with 9 bases in between. The CDR3 runs 14 residues. CDR3 protein: CASSYSHRVEKLFF. The CDR3 DNA reads TGTGCCAGCAGTTACTCCCACCGAGTTGAAAAACTGTTTTTT.

This clone has a handful of counts. This chain joins TRBV7-2 and TRBJ1-1, with D maybe TRBD1 (6 bases). The V gene's germline CDR1 is SGHTA and CDR2 FQGNSA. Trimming stripped 5 bases from V and 4 bases from J, with 20 bases between. This CDR3 is built from 16 residues. CDR3 DNA: TGTGCCAGCAGCCCTAACCCCACAGGGTCGGGCACTGAAGCTTTCTTT. Protein sequence: CASSPNPTGSGTEAFF.

This rearrangement joins TRBV6-2 or TRBV6-3 to TRBJ2-7; D is unclear. Trimming took off 6 bases at V and 2 bases at J, with 17 bases between the two ends. This CDR3 has 15 amino acids. CDR1 and CDR2 from the germline V gene are MNHEY and SVGEGT. DNA of the CDR3: TGTGCCAGCAGGCCTGGACCCCCTGCGACCTACGAGCAGTACTTC. It codes for CASRPGPPATYEQYF.

The chain carries TRBV13 and TRBJ2-1; 9 positions match TRBD2. CDR1 and CDR2 from the germline V gene are PRHDT and FYEKMQ (reference sequence). This CDR3 is 16 amino acids long. Trimming at V came to 3 bases and at J to 6 bases, leaving 9 bases not matched to a gene. CDR3 DNA: TGTGCCAGCAGCTTGCTAAGTCGAGCGGGAGGCAATGAGCAGTTCTTC. This gives the protein CASSLLSRAGGNEQFF.

This rearrangement joins TRBV7-2 to TRBJ1-1, with TRBD1 matching 8 bases. This CDR3 spans 16 amino acids. Germline lookup yields CDR1 SGHTA and CDR2 FQGNSA. J was trimmed by 5 bases and V by 2 bases; bases with no gene match: 10. CDR3 region: CASSLSRGRYMTEAFF. The CDR3 nucleotides are TGTGCCAGCAGCTTATCCAGGGGGCGGTATATGACTGAAGCTTTCTTT. Drawing the rest from reference TRBV7-2 and TRBJ1-1, the complete variable domain is GAGVSQSPSNKVTEKGKDVELRCDPISGHTALYWYRQSLGQGLEFLIYFQGNSAPDKSGLPSDRFSAERTGGSVSTLTIQRTQQEDSAVYLCASSLSRGRYMTEAFFGQGTRLTVV.

This clone was seen a handful of times. This chain uses TRBV2 with TRBJ1-2; 8 nucleotides match TRBD1. V trimming: 6 bases; J trimming: 3 bases; junction bases outside the gene matches: 3. The CDR3 covers 13 residues. Germline V gives CDR1 SNHLY, CDR2 FYNNEI. The CDR3 DNA is TGTGCCAGCAGCCAGGGACAGGACTATGGCTACACCTTC. Translated: CASSQGQDYGYTF.

V usage is TRBV10-1 and J usage is TRBJ2-7, with TRBD2 matching 10 bases. CDR3 length equals 16 residues. Germline V gene lookup returns CDR1 WNHNN and CDR2 SYGVQD (reference sequence). V was pared by 6 bases and J by 7 bases, with 15 bases of the junction left unmatched. The CDR3 coding sequence is TGCGCCAGCAGCAAAATCTCAGCGGGAGGGGGTTTTGAGCAGTACTTC. Amino acid sequence: CASSKISAGGGFEQYF.

This clone was found a few times. The chain couples TRBV7-8 to TRBJ1-2, with D possibly TRBD1 on 6 matching bases. V lost 5 bases, J lost 4 bases, and 23 bases lay in between. The CDR3 extends over 17 amino acids. Per the germline V gene, CDR1 is SGHVS and CDR2 is FQNEAQ. The CDR3 sequence is CASSPRQAETASYGYTF. For the CDR3, the DNA is TGTGCCAGCAGCCCCCGACAGGCTGAAACCGCTAGCTATGGCTACACCTTC. Supplemented by reference TRBV7-8 and TRBJ1-2, the full variable domain reads GAGVSQSPRYKVAKRGQDVALRCDPISGHVSLFWYQQALGQGPEFLTYFQNEAQLDKSGLPSDRFFAERPEGSVSTLKIQRTQQEDSAVYLCASSPRQAETASYGYTFGSGTRLTVV.

The CDR3, as DNA: TGTGCCAGCAGCTTATGGTTAGTGGGAGAGACCCAGTACTTC. It encodes CASSLWLVGETQYF. V and J are TRBV7-2 and TRBJ2-5; D is unclear. The CDR3 length is 14 residues. Germline V gives CDR1 SGHTA, CDR2 FQGNSA. Trimming took off 2 bases at V and 4 bases at J, with 11 bases between the two ends.

The J gene is TRBJ2-7, the V gene TRBV13, with 9 bases matching TRBD1. Trimming cost V 4 bases and J 1 base; bases outside gene matches: 5. Germline assignment: CDR1 PRHDT and CDR2 FYEKMQ (reference sequence). The CDR3 runs to 15 residues. CDR3 amino acids: CASSWAGTGSYEQYF. In nucleotides, the CDR3 is TGTGCCAGCAGCTGGGCCGGGACAGGGTCCTACGAGCAGTACTTC.

The count of this clone is one. The rearrangement uses TRBV7-2 and TRBJ2-7; D is undetermined. CDR1 is SGHTA and CDR2 is FQGNSA in the germline V gene. The CDR3 has 14 residues. Trimming shortened V by 5 bases and J by 2 bases, and 13 bases separated the two germline ends. The CDR3 bases are TGTGCCAGCAGCCCCGACTGGGCTACCTACGAGCAGTACTTC. This sequence encodes CASSPDWATYEQYF.

The chain joins TRBV11-2 to TRBJ2-1, with 11 bases identical to TRBD1. V was clipped by 3 bases and J by 7 bases; unmatched bases: 5. CDR1 is SGHAT, CDR2 FQNNGV, per germline. This CDR3 region has 15 residues. The CDR3 DNA reads as TGTGCCAGCAGCTTGGGACAGGGGGTGAGGAATGAGCAGTTCTTC. Its translation: CASSLGQGVRNEQFF.

The genes are TRBV9 and TRBJ2-3, with 7 bases aligning to TRBD2. V was clipped by 8 bases and J by 6 bases; unmatched bases: 12. The CDR3 consists of 14 residues. CDR1 is SGDLS, CDR2 YYNGEE, per germline. CDR3 bases: TGTGCCAGTAACCTGTGGGGGGGGTCGGATACGCAGTATTTT. Amino acid sequence: CASNLWGGSDTQYF.

This chain links TRBV27 with TRBJ2-6; 9 bases align to TRBD1. Germline lookup yields CDR1 MNHEY and CDR2 SMNVEV (reference sequence). CDR3 length: 18 amino acids. After removal of 3 bases from V and 0 bases from J, the junction contained 6 bases not matched to a gene. The CDR3 sequence is CASSFLADRGSGANVLTF. In DNA form, the CDR3 reads TGTGCCAGCAGTTTTTTAGCGGACAGGGGCTCTGGGGCCAACGTCCTGACTTTC.

The J gene is TRBJ2-7, the V gene TRBV19; 8 nucleotides agree with TRBD1. With V trimmed by 5 bases and J by 3 bases, 9 bases remained unmatched. The CDR3 has 15 residues. Germline assignment: CDR1 LNHDA and CDR2 SQIVND (reference sequence). CDR3 sequence: CASSDVTGGSYEQYF. CDR3 bases: TGTGCCAGTAGTGACGTCACAGGGGGAAGCTACGAGCAGTACTTC. Full variable domain (missing parts from reference TRBV19 and TRBJ2-7): DGGITQSPKYLFRKEGQNVTLSCEQNLNHDAMYWYRQDPGQGLRLIYYSQIVNDFQKGDIAEGYSVSREKKESFPLTVTSAQKNPTAFYLCASSDVTGGSYEQYFGPGTRLTVT.

The chain joins TRBV27 to TRBJ1-2; 7 bases match TRBD1. The ends lost 1 base at V and 1 base at J; junction bases unmatched: 15. There are 19 residues in the CDR3. Per germline, CDR1 MNHEY and CDR2 SMNVEV (reference sequence). DNA of the CDR3: TGTGCCAGCAGTTTATTGTATAGAAGCCGACAGGGATTTAACTATGGCTACACCTTC. Its protein is CASSLLYRSRQGFNYGYTF.

This clone was recorded a few times. This sequence joins TRBV6-5 and TRBJ2-2; 10 bases agree with TRBD1. The CDR3 runs to 14 residues. Germline-derived CDR1 and CDR2 are MNHEY and SVGAGI. V shed 8 bases and J 4 bases; nucleotides not matched to a gene: 4. CDR3: CASQGQGITGELFF. The CDR3, as DNA: TGTGCCAGCCAGGGACAGGGGATCACCGGGGAGCTGTTTTTT.

This clone was picked up a small number of times. The chain employs TRBV6-6 and TRBJ2-7; no reliable D call. This CDR3 is built from 13 residues. Trimming cost V 5 bases and J 5 bases, with 13 bases left between them. CDR1 and CDR2 (germline): MNHNY, SVGAGI (reference sequence). The CDR3 coding sequence is TGTGCCAGCAGTCCGGATAGGTGGCACGAGCAGTACTTC. Translated: CASSPDRWHEQYF.

This chain links TRBV27 with TRBJ2-5; 13 nucleotides agree with TRBD2. With V trimmed by 5 bases and J by 5 bases, 8 bases remained unmatched. The germline V gene has CDR1 MNHEY and CDR2 SMNVEV (reference sequence). The CDR3 covers 16 residues. The CDR3 here is CASSIRTSGGRETQYF. CDR3 bases: TGTGCCAGCAGTATAAGGACTAGCGGGGGACGGGAGACCCAGTACTTC.